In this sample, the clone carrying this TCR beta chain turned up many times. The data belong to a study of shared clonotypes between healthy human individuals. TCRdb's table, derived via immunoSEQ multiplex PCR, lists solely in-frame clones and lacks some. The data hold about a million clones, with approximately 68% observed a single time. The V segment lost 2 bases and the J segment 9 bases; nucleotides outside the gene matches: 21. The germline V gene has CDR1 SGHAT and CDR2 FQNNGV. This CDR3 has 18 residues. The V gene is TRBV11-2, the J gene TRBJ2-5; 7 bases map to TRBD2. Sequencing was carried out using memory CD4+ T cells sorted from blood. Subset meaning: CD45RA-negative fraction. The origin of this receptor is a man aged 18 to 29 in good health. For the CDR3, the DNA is TGTGCCAGCAGCTTAATTATCCTAGCGGAGACCCTAAGGGAGGCCCAGTACTTC. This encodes CASSLIILAETLREAQYF.